These 15 T cell receptor beta chains share one sample of origin, sequenced in a study of blood T cell repertoires in COVID-19. Profiled with immunoSEQ multiplex PCR; TCRdb holds only in-frame clones, not every one. The repertoire includes 250,000 to 350,000 clones, approximately 85% of them detected once, and approximately 1% sits in the top ten. The sequencing sample was made of PBMCs or T cells enriched from blood (not recorded which). The origin of the receptors is a woman younger than 45 who had recovered from COVID-19.

CDR3 nucleotides: TGTGCCAGCAGTCAAAACAGGTTCACCTACGAGCAGTACTTC. Protein sequence: CASSQNRFTYEQYF. The rearrangement links TRBV27 to TRBJ2-7, with a tentative D call TRBD1 (5 bases). Trimming took 5 bases from V and 2 from J, leaving 13 bases between them. This CDR3 is built from 14 residues. Germline loops: CDR1 MNHEY, CDR2 SMNVEV (reference sequence).

The chain couples TRBV24-1 to TRBJ2-3; 8 bases agree with TRBD1. The CDR3 is 16 residues long. Germline V gene lookup returns CDR1 KGHDR and CDR2 SFDVKD. The V gene end was trimmed by 3 bases and the J gene end by 1 base; junction bases not matched to a gene: 5. Written as DNA, the CDR3 is TGTGCCACCAGTGATCCCCCGGGACAGGGCACAGATACGCAGTATTTT. This encodes CATSDPPGQGTDTQYF.

CDR3 protein: CASSPGQRAKAFF. The CDR3 nucleotides are TGTGCCAGCAGCCCAGGACAAAGGGCGAAGGCTTTCTTT. The V call is TRBV7-2, the J call TRBJ1-1; perhaps TRBD1 as D (5 bases). The CDR3 runs 13 residues. The germline CDR1 and CDR2 sequences are SGHTA and FQGNSA. Trimming pared 5 bases from V and 11 bases from J, leaving 18 bases between.

The chain uses TRBV28 and TRBJ1-2, with 8 nucleotides matching TRBD1. The CDR3 is 14 residues long. Germline-derived CDR1 and CDR2 are MDHEN and SYDVKM. J gave up 4 bases and V 3 bases, and 4 bases lay outside the gene matches. This CDR3 is CASSLPTGVYGYTF. In DNA form, the CDR3 reads TGTGCCAGCAGTTTGCCGACAGGGGTCTATGGCTACACCTTC.

This chain joins TRBV9 and TRBJ2-1; D possibly corresponds to TRBD2 (5 bases). The CDR3 loop spans 17 amino acids. V was cut by 0 bases and J by 7 bases, with 20 bases left in between. The germline gives CDR1 SGDLS, CDR2 YYNGEE. In nucleotides, the CDR3 is TGTGCCAGCAGCGTAGGCGGTATTGTTATGTCGGGGAATGAGCAGTTCTTC. The encoded protein is CASSVGGIVMSGNEQFF.

This chain links TRBV2 with TRBJ1-2; 8 bases line up with TRBD1. Germline CDR1 reads SNHLY; CDR2 reads FYNNEI. Trimming removed 4 bases from V and 7 bases from J; junction bases left unmatched: 5. CDR3 length equals 13 residues. The CDR3 DNA reads TGTGCCAGCAGTGCCCCGACAGGGGTTGGCTACACCTTC. Its translation: CASSAPTGVGYTF.

This chain connects TRBV11-3 to TRBJ2-5, with 11 nucleotides matching TRBD1. The length of the CDR3 is 16 residues. Germline V gives CDR1 SGHNT, CDR2 YENEEA. V trimming: 4 bases; J trimming: 4 bases; junction bases outside the gene matches: 8. This CDR3 is CASSYGTGGFRETQYF. The CDR3, as DNA: TGTGCCAGCAGCTACGGGACAGGGGGATTTCGAGAGACCCAGTACTTC.

The V gene is TRBV6-4, the J gene TRBJ2-7; no firm D call. The CDR3 consists of 12 residues. Trimming removed 2 bases from V and 3 bases from J, with 5 bases in between. Germline values: CDR1 MRHNA, CDR2 SNTAGT. CDR3 DNA: TGTGCCAGCAGTGACCCCAGCTACGAGCAGTACTTC. Translating it yields CASSDPSYEQYF.

J is TRBJ2-2 and V is TRBV4-1; D remains unclear. The end of the DNA is better explained by TRBJ1-4, so the J call may be wrong. CDR3 size: 11 residues. From germline, CDR1 is MGHRA and CDR2 YSYEKL. This chain's CDR3 is CASSQGRKLFF. CDR3 bases: TGCGCCAGCAGCCAGGGGAGAAAACTGTTTTTT.

CDR3 in amino acids: CASSPEINQPQHF. CDR3 nucleotides: TGTGCCAGCAGCCCCGAGATCAATCAGCCCCAGCATTTT. V gene TRBV7-9 combines with J gene TRBJ1-5; D is unclear. V shed 5 bases and J shed 3 bases, with 8 bases lying between them. Germline assignment: CDR1 SEHNR and CDR2 FQNEAQ (reference sequence). The CDR3 totals 13 residues.

The chain has TRBV18 and TRBJ1-2; D is possibly TRBD1 (5 bases). Trimming stripped 1 base from V and 4 bases from J, with 13 bases between. CDR3 length: 15 residues. The germline V gene encodes CDR1 KGHSH and CDR2 LQKENI. The CDR3, as DNA: TGTGCCAGCTCACCACTCGCCGGACAACTCTATGGCTACACCTTC. Translated: CASSPLAGQLYGYTF.

This clone was detected only once. This chain uses TRBV19 with TRBJ2-1, with 14 bases aligning to TRBD2. This CDR3 comprises 15 residues. Germline-derived CDR1 and CDR2 are LNHDA and SQIVND (reference sequence). J was trimmed by 7 bases and V by 6 bases; bases with no gene match: 5. The CDR3, as DNA: TGTGCCAGTAGAACGACTAGCGGGGGGGTAAATGAGCAGTTCTTC. It translates to CASRTTSGGVNEQFF. The variable domain in full, completed from reference TRBV19 and TRBJ2-1, reads DGGITQSPKYLFRKEGQNVTLSCEQNLNHDAMYWYRQDPGQGLRLIYYSQIVNDFQKGDIAEGYSVSREKKESFPLTVTSAQKNPTAFYLCASRTTSGGVNEQFFGPGTRLTVL.

The rearrangement joins TRBV27 to TRBJ1-3; 7 nucleotides line up with TRBD1. The length of the CDR3 is 15 residues. Germline V gene sequence: CDR1 MNHEY, CDR2 SMNVEV (reference sequence). V was clipped by 8 bases and J by 0 bases; unmatched bases: 7. The CDR3 is CASHRGLSSGNTIYF. The CDR3 DNA follows: TGTGCCAGCCATAGGGGGCTCAGCTCTGGAAACACCATATATTTT.

In DNA, the CDR3 is TGTGCCAGCAGGGAGGGGACAGCCTACGAGCAGTACTTC. Amino acid sequence: CASREGTAYEQYF. The rearrangement links TRBV28 to TRBJ2-7, with D perhaps TRBD1 (7 bases). Germline V gene sequence: CDR1 MDHEN, CDR2 SYDVKM. The germline V and J ends were trimmed by 6 bases and 2 bases, with 11 bases remaining between them. CDR3 length: 13 amino acids.

This chain links TRBV12-3 or TRBV12-4 with TRBJ2-6, with no clear D. There are 13 residues in the CDR3. The V end was cut by 6 bases, the J end by 3 bases, with 6 bases between. The CDR3 nucleotides are TGTGCCAGCAGCCTGTTTGGGGCCAACGTCCTGACTTTC. Protein product: CASSLFGANVLTF.